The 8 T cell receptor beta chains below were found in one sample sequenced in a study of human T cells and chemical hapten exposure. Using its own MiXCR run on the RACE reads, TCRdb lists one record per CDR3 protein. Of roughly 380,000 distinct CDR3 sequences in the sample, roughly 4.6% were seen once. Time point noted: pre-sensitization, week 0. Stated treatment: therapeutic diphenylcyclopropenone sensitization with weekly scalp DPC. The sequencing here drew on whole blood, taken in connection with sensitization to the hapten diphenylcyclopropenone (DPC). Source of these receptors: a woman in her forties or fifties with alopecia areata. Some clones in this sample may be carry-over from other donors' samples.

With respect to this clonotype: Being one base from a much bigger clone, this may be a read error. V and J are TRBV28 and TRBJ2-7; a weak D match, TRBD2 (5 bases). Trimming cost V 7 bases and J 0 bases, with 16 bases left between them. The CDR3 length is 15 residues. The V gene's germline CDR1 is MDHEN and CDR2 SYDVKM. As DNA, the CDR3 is TGTGCCAGCACCCAATTGGACTGGAGCTCCTACGAGCAGTACTTC. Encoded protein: CASTQLDWSSYEQYF.

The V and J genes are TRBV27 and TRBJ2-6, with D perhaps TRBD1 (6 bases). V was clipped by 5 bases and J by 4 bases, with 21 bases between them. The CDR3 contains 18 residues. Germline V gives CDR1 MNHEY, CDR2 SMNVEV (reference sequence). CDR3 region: CASSREPDRGGGANVLTF. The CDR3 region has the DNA TGTGCCAGCAGTAGAGAGCCGGACAGAGGAGGCGGGGCCAACGTCCTGACTTTC.

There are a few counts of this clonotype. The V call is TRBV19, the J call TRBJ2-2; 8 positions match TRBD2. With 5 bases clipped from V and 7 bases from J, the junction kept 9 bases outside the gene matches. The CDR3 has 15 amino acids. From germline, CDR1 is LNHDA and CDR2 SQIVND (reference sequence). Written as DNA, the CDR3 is TGTGCCAGTAGTTCAGCGGGGGCGCGTTTCGGGGAGCTGTTTTTT. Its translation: CASSSAGARFGELFF.

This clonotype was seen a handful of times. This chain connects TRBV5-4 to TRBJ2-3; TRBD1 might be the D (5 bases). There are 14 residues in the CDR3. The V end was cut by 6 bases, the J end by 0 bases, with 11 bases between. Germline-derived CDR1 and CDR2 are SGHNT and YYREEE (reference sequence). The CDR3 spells CASTIRASTDTQYF. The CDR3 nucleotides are TGTGCCAGCACCATCAGGGCTAGCACAGATACGCAGTATTTT.

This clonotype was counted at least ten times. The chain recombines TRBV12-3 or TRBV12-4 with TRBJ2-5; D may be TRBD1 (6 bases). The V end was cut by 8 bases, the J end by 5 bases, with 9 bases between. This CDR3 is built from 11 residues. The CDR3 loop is CASGGGETQYF. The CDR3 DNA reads TGTGCCAGCGGGGGCGGGGAGACCCAGTACTTC.

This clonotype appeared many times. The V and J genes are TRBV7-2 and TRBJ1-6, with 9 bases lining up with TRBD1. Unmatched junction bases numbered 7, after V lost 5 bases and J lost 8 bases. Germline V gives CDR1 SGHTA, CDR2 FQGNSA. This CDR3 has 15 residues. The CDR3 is CASSPRQGVDSPLHF. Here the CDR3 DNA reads TGTGCCAGCAGCCCCCGACAGGGGGTTGATTCACCCCTCCACTTT.

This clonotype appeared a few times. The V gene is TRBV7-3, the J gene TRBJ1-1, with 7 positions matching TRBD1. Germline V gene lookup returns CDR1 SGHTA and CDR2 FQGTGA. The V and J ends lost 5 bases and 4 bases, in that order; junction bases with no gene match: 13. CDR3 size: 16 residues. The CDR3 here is CASSPTGAGWGTEAFF. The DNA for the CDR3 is TGTGCCAGCAGCCCTACAGGGGCCGGTTGGGGCACTGAAGCTTTCTTT.

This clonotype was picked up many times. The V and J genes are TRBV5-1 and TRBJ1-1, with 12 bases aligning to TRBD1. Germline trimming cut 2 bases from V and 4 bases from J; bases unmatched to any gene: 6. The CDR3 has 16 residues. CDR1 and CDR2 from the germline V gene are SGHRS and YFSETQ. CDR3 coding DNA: TGCGCCAGCAGCTTCAGCCGGGACAGGGGGCCCACTGAAGCTTTCTTT. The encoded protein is CASSFSRDRGPTEAFF.